This T cell receptor (beta chain) was captured in a study of blood T cell repertoires in COVID-19. As for the study in general: Researchers got acute and convalescent COVID-19 samples from the United States, Italy and Spain.

Participant ages covered roughly 18 to 90 years across around 22 US areas. Participants' own reports of clinical history determined their cohort assignment. The CDR3 covers 14 residues. Trimming stripped 1 base from V and 3 bases from J, with 9 bases between. Germline CDR1 reads SGHTA; CDR2 reads FQGNSA. Sequencing was performed with immunoSEQ multiplex PCR; in TCRdb, only in-frame clones are kept and a portion is missing. The sample contains under 400,000 clones, 80% to 90% of which appear only once. The sequenced sample consisted of PBMCs or T cells enriched from blood (not recorded which). The chain employs TRBV7-2 and TRBJ2-5; D unclear. This clonotype originated in a woman aged 40-49 years with acute COVID-19. DNA for the CDR3: TGTGCCAGCAGCTTAGAGGCCAGGAAAGAGACCCAGTACTTC. It is translated as CASSLEARKETQYF.